Below, 29 T cell receptor beta chains from the same sample are listed, as sequenced in a study of T-cell reconstitution after alpha-beta-depleted transplantation in children. Library preparation (for TCRbeta) was performed with unique molecular identifiers. MiXCR, run by TCRdb on the PCR reads, gives a single entry per CDR3 protein. The sample lists about 480,000 distinct CDR3 sequences; under 15% were seen once. The sequences come from PBMCs from the stem cell graft donor, collected from the stem cell graft. Source of these receptors: a human donor who donated a stem cell graft to a child with combined immunodeficiency.

The rearrangement joins TRBV29-1 to TRBJ1-2, with D uncertain. Germline CDR1 is SQVTM and CDR2 is ANQGSEA. V was clipped by 0 bases and J by 8 bases, with 13 bases between them. The length of the CDR3 is 13 residues. The CDR3 nucleotides are TGCAGCGTTGAAGATCCAGGCGCGCCCGGCTACACCTTC. Translation gives CSVEDPGAPGYTF.

This clonotype was seen more than once but under ten times. This chain links TRBV12-3 or TRBV12-4 with TRBJ1-1; D ambiguous. Trimming shortened V by 1 base and J by 7 bases, and 10 bases separated the two germline ends. This CDR3 region has 13 residues. CDR3 sequence reads: CASSLVLRDEAFF. CDR3 DNA: TGTGCCAGCAGTTTAGTGCTTCGGGATGAAGCTTTCTTT.

This clonotype was recorded at least ten times. The chain uses TRBV9 and TRBJ2-7; 7 positions agree with TRBD1. The J segment lost 2 bases and the V segment lost 3 bases, leaving 2 bases of the junction unmatched. From germline, CDR1 is SGDLS and CDR2 YYNGEE. This CDR3 comprises 13 residues. In DNA form, the CDR3 reads TGTGCCAGCAGCGAGACAGGGACCTACGAGCAGTACTTC. Its translation: CASSETGTYEQYF.

The chain recombines TRBV12-3 or TRBV12-4 with TRBJ2-5; 14 bases map to TRBD2. The CDR3 spans 15 residues. V lost 6 bases to trimming and J lost 4 bases; unmatched junction nucleotides: 4. CDR3 sequence (DNA): TGTGCCAGCAGGCCAGGACTAGCGGGAGGAGAGACCCAGTACTTC. Its protein is CASRPGLAGGETQYF.

The chain uses TRBV6-1 and TRBJ1-2, with D tentatively TRBD1 (6 bases). Deletions cut 6 bases from V and 2 bases from J, with 16 bases between. CDR3 length: 15 amino acids. In germline, CDR1 is MNHNS, CDR2 SASEGT. The CDR3 is CASSPPTGSNYGYTF. The CDR3 nucleotides are TGTGCCAGCAGCCCCCCGACAGGCTCCAACTATGGCTACACCTTC.

As concerns this clonotype: The junction differs from germline at one of its ends, possibly a read error. This rearrangement joins TRBV28 to TRBJ2-1; 15 bases fit TRBD2. This CDR3 has 17 amino acids. CDR1 is MDHEN, CDR2 SYDVKM, per germline. Here the CDR3 reads CASSLGTSGGPYTEQFF. The CDR3 bases are TGTGCCAGCAGTTTAGGGACTAGCGGGGGGCCCTACACTGAGCAGTTCTTC.

This clonotype was counted ten times or more. V gene TRBV29-1 combines with J gene TRBJ2-2; no firm D call. The V end was cut by 4 bases, the J end by 1 base, with 7 bases between. Per germline, CDR1 SQVTM and CDR2 ANQGSEA. The CDR3 runs 13 residues. CDR3 protein: CSVGPLNTGELFF. The CDR3 DNA reads as TGCAGCGTTGGTCCCTTGAACACCGGGGAGCTGTTTTTT.

This clonotype was seen a single time. The gene calls are TRBV7-6 and TRBJ2-7; 8 nucleotides line up with TRBD2. Trimming at V came to 5 bases and at J to 2 bases, leaving 5 bases not matched to a gene. Germline loops: CDR1 SGHVS, CDR2 FNYEAQ. This CDR3 comprises 14 residues. CDR3 nucleotide sequence: TGTGCCAGCAGCCCCCCGGGAGGGGCCTACGAGCAGTACTTC. Protein: CASSPPGGAYEQYF.

The chain joins TRBV5-6 to TRBJ2-5; 8 bases match TRBD1. CDR1 and CDR2 from the germline V gene are SGHDT and YYEEEE. V lost 4 bases to trimming and J lost 4 bases; unmatched junction nucleotides: 9. The CDR3 is 15 amino acids. CDR3 nucleotide sequence: TGTGCCAGCAGCAACGTCGACAGGGGTACAGAGACCCAGTACTTC. This encodes CASSNVDRGTETQYF.

This clonotype was recorded a few times. V gene TRBV9 combines with J gene TRBJ2-6; no firm D call. There are 16 residues in the CDR3. The germline V gene encodes CDR1 SGDLS and CDR2 YYNGEE. The ends were cut back, 3 bases at V and 4 bases at J, with 14 bases in the middle. DNA for the CDR3: TGTGCCAGCAGCGGCGTCCGCATAGGGGGGGCCAACGTCCTGACTTTC. Amino acid sequence: CASSGVRIGGANVLTF.

This clonotype was observed a handful of times. V usage is TRBV6-2 or TRBV6-3 and J usage is TRBJ2-1; 7 bases map to TRBD2. V gave up 7 bases and J gave up 4 bases; unmatched junction bases: 10. The CDR3 contains 15 residues. The germline CDR1 and CDR2 sequences are MNHEY and SVGEGT. CDR3: CASNHGLAEYNEQFF. CDR3 nucleotide sequence: TGTGCCAGCAACCACGGGCTAGCGGAATACAATGAGCAGTTCTTC.

There are many counts of this clonotype. The gene calls are TRBV5-1 and TRBJ2-7, with D uncertain. The V gene lost 0 bases and the J gene lost 0 bases, with 10 bases spanning the gap. The CDR3 is 15 residues long. Germline CDR1 and CDR2: SGHRS and YFSETQ. The CDR3 reads CASSLGDTVSYEQYF. The CDR3 DNA reads TGCGCCAGCAGCTTGGGTGATACCGTCTCCTACGAGCAGTACTTC.

Concerning this clonotype: A much larger clone differs by one base, so this may be a read error. J is TRBJ2-5 and V is TRBV29-1; tentatively, D is TRBD1 (6 bases). V gave up 4 bases and J gave up 1 base, with 28 bases separating them. This CDR3 contains 19 residues. Germline CDR1 and CDR2: SQVTM and ANQGSEA. In DNA, the CDR3 is TGCAGCGTTGTCCCAACACCCGGGACAATTAATCGAGTCCAAGAGACCCAGTACTTC. Protein: CSVVPTPGTINRVQETQYF.

The chain uses TRBV25-1 and TRBJ1-6; tentative D call: TRBD1 (5 bases). The CDR3 runs to 16 residues. V shed 6 bases and J shed 7 bases, with 19 bases lying between them. Germline values: CDR1 MGHDK, CDR2 SYGVNS. The CDR3 here is CASRGYSLRGNSPLHF. The CDR3 DNA is TGTGCCAGCAGGGGGTACAGCCTTAGGGGCAATTCACCCCTCCACTTT.

At least ten counts were recorded for this clonotype. CDR3 DNA: TGCAGCGTTGAAGTACTAGCGGGGATTAATGAGCAGTTCTTC. This gives the protein CSVEVLAGINEQFF. The chain uses TRBV29-1 and TRBJ2-1; 10 bases match TRBD2. Germline V gene sequence: CDR1 SQVTM, CDR2 ANQGSEA. The CDR3 totals 14 residues. V shed 1 base and J 7 bases; nucleotides not matched to a gene: 4.

This clonotype has a handful of counts. This rearrangement joins TRBV5-1 to TRBJ1-3; 7 bases fit TRBD1. V lost 4 bases to trimming and J lost 2 bases; unmatched junction nucleotides: 9. CDR1 and CDR2 (germline): SGHRS, YFSETQ. The CDR3 has 16 residues. The CDR3 coding sequence is TGCGCCAGCAGCACGGGACAGAAACAAGCTGGAAACACCATATATTTT. Translating gives CASSTGQKQAGNTIYF.

This clonotype was detected many times. The chain combines TRBV4-3 with TRBJ1-5, with TRBD1 identical over 10 bases. V lost 3 bases, J lost 1 base, and 0 bases stayed unmatched. Germline CDR1 and CDR2: LGHNA and YSLEER. This CDR3 spans 15 amino acids. This CDR3 reads CASSQTGGSNQPQHF. CDR3 nucleotides: TGCGCCAGCAGCCAGACAGGGGGCAGCAATCAGCCCCAGCATTTT.

This clonotype was observed a handful of times. The chain employs TRBV11-2 and TRBJ2-7; D perhaps matches TRBD2 (6 bases). Trimming shortened V by 0 bases and J by 2 bases, and 20 bases separated the two germline ends. The CDR3 is 18 amino acids. CDR1 and CDR2 from the germline V gene are SGHAT and FQNNGV. Written as DNA, the CDR3 is TGTGCCAGCAGCTTAGAGGGCAGGGAGGAGCTTAGGGCCTACGAGCAGTACTTC. It specifies CASSLEGREELRAYEQYF.

V is TRBV29-1 and J is TRBJ2-3; D perhaps matches TRBD1 (6 bases). In germline, CDR1 is SQVTM, CDR2 ANQGSEA. This CDR3 comprises 12 residues. Deletions cut 7 bases from V and 0 bases from J, with 8 bases between. CDR3 protein: CSAGQSTDTQYF. CDR3 nucleotides: TGCAGCGCAGGACAGAGCACAGATACGCAGTATTTT.

This chain links TRBV30 with TRBJ2-1, with D tentatively TRBD1 or TRBD2 (5 bases each). The V and J ends lost 5 bases and 9 bases respectively, with 17 bases between them. The CDR3 extends over 13 amino acids. Germline loops: CDR1 GTSNPN, CDR2 SVGIG (reference sequence). The CDR3 region is CAWAGTVRGEQFF. CDR3 coding DNA: TGTGCCTGGGCCGGGACCGTGCGAGGTGAGCAGTTCTTC.

This rearrangement joins TRBV29-1 to TRBJ1-2; D is unresolved. The germline V gene encodes CDR1 SQVTM and CDR2 ANQGSEA. This CDR3 has 13 amino acids. Between the trimmed V and J ends, which lost 6 bases and 4 bases, there was a span of 15 bases. The CDR3, as DNA: TGCAGCGTCGTCCCATGGGCCAGCTATGGCTACACCTTC. Its translation is CSVVPWASYGYTF.

This clonotype was seen repeatedly, ten times or more. The chain couples TRBV29-1 to TRBJ2-1; 8 bases fit TRBD1. The germline V gene has CDR1 SQVTM and CDR2 ANQGSEA. The J segment lost 6 bases and the V segment lost 3 bases, leaving 13 bases of the junction unmatched. The CDR3 is 16 amino acids. CDR3 in amino acids: CSVDSFGQGMSNEQFF. CDR3 bases: TGCAGCGTTGATAGCTTCGGACAGGGTATGAGCAATGAGCAGTTCTTC.

This clonotype came up a few times. The chain recombines TRBV29-1 with TRBJ2-2; no clear D gene. The CDR3 length is 12 residues. The germline V gene encodes CDR1 SQVTM and CDR2 ANQGSEA. The germline V and J ends were trimmed by 6 bases and 5 bases, with 10 bases remaining between them. The CDR3 is CSVDDLTGELFF. The DNA of the CDR3 is TGCAGCGTGGACGACTTAACCGGGGAGCTGTTTTTT.

As for this clonotype: The CDR3 ends on some other residue instead of the conserved phenylalanine or tryptophan, so this is likely a read error. V gene TRBV2 combines with J gene TRBJ1-1, with TRBD1 matching over 7 bases. Germline assignment: CDR1 SNHLY and CDR2 FYNNEI. The CDR3 has 14 amino acids. With 9 bases clipped from V and 3 bases from J, the junction kept 10 bases outside the gene matches. CDR3 sequence reads: CARSTGNGYTEAFY. DNA of the CDR3: TGTGCCAGATCGACAGGGAACGGCTACACTGAAGCTTTCTAT.

The CDR3 loop reads CASRDRVNTEAFF. CDR3 DNA sequence: TGTGCCAGCAGGGACAGGGTGAACACTGAAGCTTTCTTT. This chain joins TRBV7-2 and TRBJ1-1; 8 bases are a match to TRBD1. J was trimmed by 0 bases and V by 6 bases; bases with no gene match: 0. CDR1 is SGHTA, CDR2 FQGNSA, per germline. CDR3 length: 13 amino acids.

This clonotype has only a few counts. V is TRBV20-1 and J is TRBJ2-7, with D perhaps TRBD2 (5 bases). This CDR3 is 15 amino acids long. Trimming stripped 0 bases from V and 0 bases from J, with 12 bases between. Germline V lookup: CDR1 DFQATT, CDR2 SNEGSKA (reference sequence). The CDR3 DNA is TGCAGTGCTAGAGATCTGGGAGAAAGCTCCTACGAGCAGTACTTC. Protein: CSARDLGESSYEQYF.

The gene calls are TRBV12-3 or TRBV12-4 and TRBJ2-3; TRBD1 matches at 11 bases. The CDR3 is made up of 16 amino acids. V was pared by 6 bases and J by 3 bases, with 8 bases of the junction left unmatched. CDR3: CASSLRDRGWTDTQYF. For the CDR3, the DNA is TGTGCCAGCAGCCTACGGGACAGGGGGTGGACAGATACGCAGTATTTT.

This clonotype appeared a few times. The chain uses TRBV12-3 or TRBV12-4 and TRBJ2-7; D is possibly TRBD1 or TRBD2 (5 bases each). Trimming cost V 8 bases and J 0 bases, with 17 bases left between them. This CDR3 is 15 amino acids long. CDR3 protein: CASQAEDTPSYEQYF. The CDR3 DNA sequence: TGTGCCAGCCAAGCGGAGGACACACCCTCCTACGAGCAGTACTTC.

This clonotype was picked up a small number of times. The CDR3 DNA is TGTGCCAGCACCGGGGACAGGCTGTTCAATCAGCCCCAGCATTTT. Encoded protein: CASTGDRLFNQPQHF. This chain connects TRBV6-1 to TRBJ1-5, with 8 nucleotides matching TRBD1. This CDR3 comprises 15 residues. V lost 7 bases and J lost 3; bases outside the gene matches: 8. The germline V gene has CDR1 MNHNS and CDR2 SASEGT.